This TCR beta chain stems from a study of cytomegalovirus exposure and HLA in healthy donors. Regarding the study as a whole: Trimming of TCR beta V- and J-genes showed a link, identified in a later analysis, to a missense DCLRE1C variant. The authors later found HLA-associated TCR beta chains more clonally expanded than equally common others. The study designated roughly 150 TCR beta chains cytomegalovirus-associated.

V lost 5 bases and J lost 4, with 14 bases in between. The V gene's germline CDR1 is MNHEY and CDR2 SMNVEV (reference sequence). The CDR3 is 14 residues long. Researchers ran the PCR with 60 Vbeta and 13 Jbeta primers. TCRdb keeps only in-frame clones here, not all; method: immunoSEQ multiplex PCR. This sample carries 150,000 or so clones, approximately 72% of them seen once, and the ten largest clones take over 2%. As to this clone: What it binds is unknown.

Sequencing input: PBMCs. The sequence came from a human donor in good health. The chain uses TRBV27 and TRBJ1-1, with TRBD1 as a possible D gene (5 bases). The CDR3 reads CASSVGGVGTEAFF. Here the CDR3 DNA reads TGTGCCAGCAGTGTGGGGGGGGTGGGCACTGAAGCTTTCTTT.